A single sample is the source of the 23 T cell receptor beta chains below, sequenced in a study of cytomegalovirus exposure and HLA in healthy donors (dated by TCRdb to between 2016 and 2019). The library was generated by the immunoSEQ multiplex PCR assay. For the multiplex PCR, a mixture combining 60 forward primers for TCR Vbeta segments and 13 reverse primers for TCR Jbeta segments was used. TCRdb obtained this table from immuneACCESS and retained in-frame rearrangements with V and J assigned. These tables miss some clones; where compared with another copy, unresolved V genes account for less than half of the shortfall, and the remainder is unexplained. The sample includes fewer than 95,000 clones, with around 80% observed a single time. The ten top clones hold about 0.5% of the sample. Sample: PBMCs. Receptors originate from a man in his thirties or forties in good health and CMV-seronegative.

The rearrangement links TRBV27 to TRBJ2-5, with TRBD1 identical over 9 bases. Germline V CDR1 and CDR2: MNHEY, SMNVEV (reference sequence). J lost 5 bases, V lost 5 bases, and 9 bases had no gene match. The CDR3 has 15 amino acids. The CDR3 loop reads CASSPRTGAYETQYF. In DNA, the CDR3 is TGTGCCAGCAGTCCGAGGACAGGGGCTTATGAGACCCAGTACTTC.

The V call is TRBV6-6, the J call TRBJ1-5; 8 bases line up with TRBD1. CDR1 is MNHNY and CDR2 is SVGAGI in the germline V gene (reference sequence). Trimming took 6 bases from V and 6 from J; bases not matched to a gene: 7. This CDR3 spans 14 amino acids. DNA of the CDR3: TGTGCCAGCAGCGGGACAGGAATCGGTCAGCCCCAGCATTTT. Its protein is CASSGTGIGQPQHF.

This rearrangement joins TRBV18 to TRBJ1-2; the D is unclear. V was cut by 2 bases and J by 1 base, with 5 bases left in between. The CDR3 consists of 13 residues. Germline values: CDR1 KGHSH, CDR2 LQKENI. In nucleotides, the CDR3 is TGTGCCAGCTCACCAGGGCTTAACTATGGCTACACCTTC. It translates to CASSPGLNYGYTF.

J is TRBJ1-6 and V is TRBV5-4; weak D call: TRBD1 (6 bases). The CDR3 consists of 17 residues. Germline values: CDR1 SGHNT, CDR2 YYREEE (reference sequence). Deletions cut 5 bases from V and 3 bases from J, with 18 bases between. CDR3 residues: CASSSSRDKRYNSPLHF. CDR3 nucleotides: TGTGCCAGCAGTTCTTCCCGGGACAAGCGCTATAATTCACCCCTCCACTTT.

The rearrangement links TRBV19 to TRBJ1-2; D remains ambiguous. Trimming stripped 5 bases from V and 2 bases from J, with 12 bases between. Looked up from germline, CDR1 is LNHDA and CDR2 is SQIVND (reference sequence). The CDR3 has 14 amino acids. The CDR3 sequence is CASSRGGGNYGYTF. As DNA, the CDR3 is TGTGCCAGTAGTCGAGGCGGAGGGAACTATGGCTACACCTTC. The full variable domain, completed using reference TRBV19 and TRBJ1-2, is DGGITQSPKYLFRKEGQNVTLSCEQNLNHDAMYWYRQDPGQGLRLIYYSQIVNDFQKGDIAEGYSVSREKKESFPLTVTSAQKNPTAFYLCASSRGGGNYGYTFGSGTRLTVV.

The CDR3 reads CASRSVNTEAFF. The CDR3 nucleotides are TGTGCCAGCAGATCGGTGAACACTGAAGCTTTCTTT. This chain joins TRBV7-6 and TRBJ1-1; D gene ambiguous. Germline V CDR1 and CDR2: SGHVS, FNYEAQ. The CDR3 runs 12 residues. Between the trimmed V and J ends, which lost 6 bases and 0 bases, there was a span of 5 bases.

V gene TRBV4-1 combines with J gene TRBJ2-1; TRBD2 agrees at 8 bases. The CDR3 has 17 residues. CDR1 and CDR2 (germline): MGHRA, YSYEKL. With V trimmed by 4 bases and J by 3 bases, 11 bases remained unmatched. DNA of the CDR3: TGCGCCAGCAGCCCCCCCGAAGCGGGAGCAGGCTACAATGAGCAGTTCTTC. Its translation: CASSPPEAGAGYNEQFF.

This chain uses TRBV27 with TRBJ1-2; 7 bases align to TRBD1. CDR1 MNHEY and CDR2 SMNVEV come from the germline V gene (reference sequence). The CDR3 contains 17 residues. The V and J ends lost 3 bases and 1 base, in that order; junction bases with no gene match: 11. In DNA, the CDR3 is TGTGCCAGCAGTTTCCGTCACACAGGGGTGTATAACTATGGCTACACCTTC. This gives the protein CASSFRHTGVYNYGYTF.

The chain combines TRBV4-2 with TRBJ1-6, with 10 bases identical to TRBD1. The germline V gene encodes CDR1 LGHNA and CDR2 YNFKEQ. This CDR3 is built from 16 residues. J was trimmed by 10 bases and V by 0 bases; bases with no gene match: 6. The chain's CDR3 is CASSQEGTGAGSPLHF. CDR3 coding DNA: TGTGCCAGCAGCCAAGAGGGGACAGGGGCAGGGTCACCCCTCCACTTT.

This clone was observed a handful of times. The J gene is TRBJ1-2, the V gene TRBV27; 10 nucleotides align to TRBD1. The CDR3 covers 15 residues. The V segment lost 0 bases and the J segment 8 bases; nucleotides outside the gene matches: 6. Germline assignment: CDR1 MNHEY and CDR2 SMNVEV (reference sequence). The CDR3 sequence: CASSLSGQGWRGYTF. The CDR3 nucleotides are TGTGCCAGCAGTTTATCGGGACAGGGGTGGAGGGGCTACACCTTC.

This chain connects TRBV11-3 to TRBJ2-1; 8 bases are a match to TRBD2. The length of the CDR3 is 16 residues. The V and J ends lost 4 bases and 0 bases, in that order; junction bases with no gene match: 5. Germline CDR1 and CDR2: SGHNT and YENEEA. The chain's CDR3 is CASSSTSGSSYNEQFF. The CDR3 DNA reads as TGTGCCAGCAGCTCCACAAGCGGGAGCTCCTACAATGAGCAGTTCTTC.

V is TRBV7-3 and J is TRBJ1-1; D gene unclear. Deletions cut 3 bases from V and 0 bases from J, with 8 bases between. CDR1 and CDR2 (germline): SGHTA, FQGTGA. The CDR3 extends over 14 amino acids. Written as DNA, the CDR3 is TGTGCCAGCAGCTTCACTGTACTGAACACTGAAGCTTTCTTT. The encoded protein is CASSFTVLNTEAFF.

The chain recombines TRBV11-3 with TRBJ1-4; 7 bases fit TRBD1. V was pared by 2 bases and J by 8 bases, with 5 bases of the junction left unmatched. The CDR3 spans 14 residues. Germline CDR1 is SGHNT and CDR2 is YENEEA. CDR3 sequence (DNA): TGTGCCAGCAGCTTATCCCGGACAGGCGAAAAACTGTTTTTT. Encoded protein: CASSLSRTGEKLFF.

V is TRBV27 and J is TRBJ1-6, with 7 bases that match TRBD1. This CDR3 contains 16 residues. CDR1 and CDR2 from the germline V gene are MNHEY and SMNVEV (reference sequence). V lost 2 bases and J lost 6; bases outside the gene matches: 7. CDR3 in amino acids: CASSLSEGAPNSPLHF. The CDR3 nucleotides read TGTGCCAGCAGTTTAAGCGAGGGGGCCCCTAATTCACCCCTCCACTTT.

The sample holds one count of this clone. This rearrangement joins TRBV4-2 to TRBJ1-2; TRBD1 matches at 8 bases. V dropped 4 bases and J dropped 3; count of bases not matched to a gene: 7. The germline gives CDR1 LGHNA, CDR2 YNFKEQ. CDR3 length equals 15 residues. The CDR3 DNA reads as TGTGCCAGCAGCCTCAGACAGGGGAGCGACTATGGCTACACCTTC. Protein product: CASSLRQGSDYGYTF.

The chain is built from TRBV13 and TRBJ2-5; TRBD2 aligns across 14 bases. V lost 3 bases, J lost 1 base, and 1 base stayed unmatched. CDR3 length equals 16 residues. Germline loops: CDR1 PRHDT, CDR2 FYEKMQ (reference sequence). DNA of the CDR3: TGTGCCAGCAGCTTGGGACTAGCGGGGGCCCAAGAGACCCAGTACTTC. It translates to CASSLGLAGAQETQYF.

Notes on this clone: This same CDR3 is encoded by further DNA sequences in the sample. The chain employs TRBV27 and TRBJ2-1; 9 positions agree with TRBD2. This CDR3 region has 15 residues. From germline, CDR1 is MNHEY and CDR2 SMNVEV (reference sequence). V lost 6 bases and J lost 2; bases outside the gene matches: 5. In DNA form, the CDR3 reads TGTGCCAGCAGAAGGGCGGGAGGGCCCTACAATGAGCAGTTCTTC. It specifies CASRRAGGPYNEQFF.

A note on this clone: The junction departs from the called germline gene at one end, perhaps through a read error. V gene TRBV5-1 combines with J gene TRBJ1-1; TRBD1 aligns across 7 bases. CDR1 is SGHRS and CDR2 is YFSETQ in the germline V gene. The CDR3 sequence is 12 residues long. This CDR3 is CASSDDGQGGRF. In nucleotides, the CDR3 is TGCGCCAGCAGTGATGATGGGCAGGGGGGTCGCTTT.

This sequence joins TRBV6-5 and TRBJ2-5; the match to TRBD1 covers 8 bases. The DNA end is more similar to TRBJ2-7, so the J call may be wrong. The CDR3 spans 14 residues. Germline CDR1 MNHEY, CDR2 SVGAGI. The CDR3, as DNA: TGTGCCAGCGGAGGGACAGGTGTTACCTACGAGCAGTACTTC. Its translation is CASGGTGVTYEQYF.

V gene TRBV10-3 combines with J gene TRBJ2-3, with 8 bases that match TRBD2. V dropped 3 bases and J dropped 2; count of bases not matched to a gene: 16. The CDR3 has 19 residues. The germline gives CDR1 ENHRY, CDR2 SYGVKD. Here the CDR3 DNA reads TGTGCCATCAGTGAATCGGGAGGGAGTCCCCCCAGACTCACAGATACGCAGTATTTT. Protein product: CAISESGGSPPRLTDTQYF.

The chain combines TRBV13 with TRBJ2-7; maybe TRBD2 (6 bases). There are 15 residues in the CDR3. Trimming shortened V by 5 bases and J by 7 bases, and 21 bases separated the two germline ends. Germline V CDR1 and CDR2: PRHDT, FYEKMQ (reference sequence). CDR3 DNA sequence: TGTGCCAGCAGCCAAAAGGGAGGCGGAAGGAGAGAGCAGTACTTC. This codes for CASSQKGGGRREQYF.

This sequence joins TRBV6-5 and TRBJ2-3; 9 bases map to TRBD2. Germline V gene lookup returns CDR1 MNHEY and CDR2 SVGAGI. The junction had 4 bases not matched to a gene; V was cut back by 5 bases and J by 4 bases. The CDR3 loop spans 14 amino acids. CDR3 amino acids: CASSTGTSPDTQYF. DNA for the CDR3: TGTGCCAGCAGTACCGGGACTAGCCCAGATACGCAGTATTTT.

On this clone itself: Additional DNA sequences in this sample encode the identical CDR3. This chain links TRBV7-8 with TRBJ2-7; D perhaps matches TRBD1 (5 bases). The CDR3 loop spans 14 amino acids. CDR1 SGHVS and CDR2 FQNEAQ come from the germline V gene. V lost 5 bases and J 1 base, leaving 12 bases between the germline ends. For the CDR3, the DNA is TGTGCCAGCAGCCTACAGGCAGGGTCCTACGAGCAGTACGTC. It yields the protein CASSLQAGSYEQYV.